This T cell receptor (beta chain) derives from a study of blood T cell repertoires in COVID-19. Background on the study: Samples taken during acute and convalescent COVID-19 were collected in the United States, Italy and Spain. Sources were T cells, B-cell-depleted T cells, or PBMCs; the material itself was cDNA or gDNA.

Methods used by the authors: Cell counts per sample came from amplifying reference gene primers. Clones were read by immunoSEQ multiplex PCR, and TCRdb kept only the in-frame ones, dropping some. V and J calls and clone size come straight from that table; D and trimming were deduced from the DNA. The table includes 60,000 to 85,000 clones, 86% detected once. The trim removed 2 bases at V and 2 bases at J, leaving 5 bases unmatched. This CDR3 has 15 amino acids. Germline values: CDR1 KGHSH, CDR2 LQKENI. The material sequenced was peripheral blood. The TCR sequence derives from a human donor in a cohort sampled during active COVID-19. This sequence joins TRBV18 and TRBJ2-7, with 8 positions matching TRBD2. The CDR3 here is CASSPNGGVPYEQYF. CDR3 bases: TGTGCCAGCTCACCAAACGGGGGGGTCCCCTACGAGCAGTACTTC.